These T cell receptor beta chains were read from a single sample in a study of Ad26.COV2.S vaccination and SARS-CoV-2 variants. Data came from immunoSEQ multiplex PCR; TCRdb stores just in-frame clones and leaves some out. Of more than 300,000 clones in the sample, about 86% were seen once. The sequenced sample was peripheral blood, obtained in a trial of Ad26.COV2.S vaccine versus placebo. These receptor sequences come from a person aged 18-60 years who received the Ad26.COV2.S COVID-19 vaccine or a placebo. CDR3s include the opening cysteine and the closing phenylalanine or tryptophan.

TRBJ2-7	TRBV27	CASRPWGGEQYF
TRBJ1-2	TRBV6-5	CASSLSGTGVNYGYTF
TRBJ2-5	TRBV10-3	CAISGSDGRGDETQYF
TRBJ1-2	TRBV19	CASRDGRAVGVNYGYTF
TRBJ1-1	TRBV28	CASSFKEALNTEAFF
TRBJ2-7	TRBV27	CASSSRDRGYEQYF
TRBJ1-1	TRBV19	CASSIQGGPEAFF
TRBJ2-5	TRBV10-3	CAITDGVEETQYF
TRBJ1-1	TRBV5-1	CASSRGQGAVEAFF
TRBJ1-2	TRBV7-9	CASSLIPDSTYGYTF
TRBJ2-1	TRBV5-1	CASSSLSADGSEQFF
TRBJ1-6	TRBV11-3	CASSILGTVYNSPLHF
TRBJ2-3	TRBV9	CASTQGEVRKDTQYF
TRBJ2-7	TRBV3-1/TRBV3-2	CASSQVRQATEQYF
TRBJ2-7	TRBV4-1	CASSQEGTKFYEVQYF
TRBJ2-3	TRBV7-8	CASSLLARGGTDTQYF
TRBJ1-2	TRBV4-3	CASSQDPRDRGPYGYTF
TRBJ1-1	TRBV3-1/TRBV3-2	CASSQVRSLLRPQEEAFF
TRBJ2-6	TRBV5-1	CASSLSGSGANVLTF
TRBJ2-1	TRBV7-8	CASSQHRSEQFF
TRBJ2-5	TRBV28	CASSPRGLGTGEETQYF
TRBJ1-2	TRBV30	CAWEQGAYGYTF
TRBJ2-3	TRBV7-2	CASSSPRDSPTDTQYF
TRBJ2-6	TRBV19	CASKPRGQGGANVLTF
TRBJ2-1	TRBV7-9	CASSSEGGLYNEQFF
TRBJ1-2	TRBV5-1	CASSLGQSGYTF
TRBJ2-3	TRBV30	CAWSVGSPDTQYF
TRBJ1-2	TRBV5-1	CASSLEGTGGPANYGYTF